These T cell receptor beta chains were read from a single sample in a study of T-cell memory formation after mild COVID-19. TCRdb itself ran the 5' RACE reads through MiXCR, one entry per CDR3 protein. This table holds 500,000 to 650,000 distinct CDR3 sequences, roughly 20% found once. Sequenced material: PBMCs or a T cell subset sorted from them (not recorded which). The receptors come from an adult woman who had mild COVID-19 (a few samples of this study predate the infection). Cell type and time point are not known. CDR3s include the opening cysteine and the closing phenylalanine or tryptophan. The D gene is left open where the match is weak. Expanded clones get a size class; other rows say once, few or many, or leave the size out.

j_gene	abundance	v_gene	d_gene	CDR3aa	CDR3nt
TRBJ1-2	NA	TRBV15	NA	CATSREAGRTTKGYGYTF	TGTGCCACCAGCAGAGAAGCGGGACGGACTACTAAAGGCTATGGCTACACCTTC
TRBJ2-7	NA	TRBV15	NA	CATSRGLGSYEQYF	TGTGCCACCAGCAGAGGATTGGGGTCCTACGAGCAGTACTTC
TRBJ1-5	few	TRBV6-1	NA	CASSPAGEPNQPQHF	TGTGCCAGCAGCCCCGCAGGGGAACCCAATCAGCCCCAGCATTTT
TRBJ2-7	NA	TRBV5-1	TRBD1	CASRNRTGSSYEQYF	TGCGCCAGCAGGAATCGGACAGGGAGCTCCTACGAGCAGTACTTC
TRBJ1-6	few	TRBV15	TRBD1	CATSSNRGGNSPLHF	TGTGCCACCAGCAGTAACAGGGGAGGTAATTCACCCCTCCACTTT
TRBJ1-3	NA	TRBV15	NA	CATSRFAGSSGNTIYF	TGTGCCACCAGCAGATTTGCGGGATCCTCTGGAAACACCATATATTTT
TRBJ1-1	NA	TRBV5-1	TRBD1	CASSANQGGTEAFF	TGCGCCAGCAGCGCTAACCAGGGGGGGACTGAAGCTTTCTTT
TRBJ2-5	NA	TRBV5-1	TRBD1	CASSRLQQGYQETQYF	TGCGCCAGCAGCCGACTACAACAGGGGTACCAAGAGACCCAGTACTTC
TRBJ1-1	few	TRBV5-1	NA	CASSLQARENTEAFF	TGCGCCAGCAGCTTACAGGCTAGGGAGAACACTGAAGCTTTCTTT
TRBJ1-5	few	TRBV5-5	NA	CASNGNNQPQHF	TGTGCCAGCAATGGGAACAATCAGCCCCAGCATTTT
TRBJ2-2	NA	TRBV4-2	NA	CASRALKGIANTGELFF	TGTGCCAGCAGGGCCCTAAAGGGTATCGCGAACACCGGGGAGCTGTTTTTT
TRBJ2-2	few	TRBV9	NA	CASSVGTMGTGELFF	TGTGCCAGCAGCGTAGGGACCATGGGGACCGGGGAGCTGTTTTTT
TRBJ2-7	few	TRBV6-4	NA	CASSGTMDEQYF	TGTGCCAGCAGTGGGACTATGGACGAGCAGTACTTC
TRBJ2-3	many	TRBV12-3/TRBV12-4	NA	CASSLRRVADTQYF	TGTGCCAGCAGTTTGAGGAGGGTGGCAGATACGCAGTATTTT
TRBJ1-2	NA	TRBV7-8	TRBD1	CASSSRTLTGGADGYTF	TGTGCCAGCAGCTCCCGTACCCTAACAGGGGGCGCAGATGGCTACACCTTC
TRBJ1-6	many	TRBV5-1	TRBD1	CASSLGQANSPLHF	TGCGCCAGCAGCCTGGGACAGGCAAATTCACCCCTCCACTTT
TRBJ2-3	NA	TRBV6-1	TRBD1	CASIKGASGDTQYF	TGTGCCAGCATCAAGGGGGCGTCGGGAGATACGCAGTATTTT
TRBJ2-3	NA	TRBV12-3/TRBV12-4	NA	CASSSRRSTDTQYF	TGTGCCAGCAGTTCCCGGCGTAGCACAGATACGCAGTATTTT
TRBJ2-7	NA	TRBV25-1	TRBD2	CASSEDPGTDYSGTSYEQYF	TGTGCCAGCAGTGAAGATCCGGGGACGGACTATAGCGGGACTTCCTACGAGCAGTACTTC
TRBJ2-7	NA	TRBV11-3	NA	CASSLDSWGSTYEQYF	TGTGCCAGCAGCTTAGACTCTTGGGGATCTACCTACGAGCAGTACTTC
TRBJ2-1	NA	TRBV23-1	NA	CASLKFAYNEQFF	TGCGCCAGCCTAAAATTCGCCTACAATGAGCAGTTCTTC
TRBJ2-4	few	TRBV6-4	TRBD1	CASSPTRDRAGIQYF	TGTGCCAGCAGTCCCACCCGGGACAGGGCCGGCATTCAGTACTTC
TRBJ1-3	NA	TRBV6-5	NA	CASRGEVPGNTIYF	TGTGCCAGCAGGGGGGAGGTTCCTGGAAACACCATATATTTT
TRBJ1-1	NA	TRBV5-1	NA	CASSPKAGYTEAFF	TGCGCCAGCTCCCCTAAGGCGGGATACACTGAAGCTTTCTTT
TRBJ2-7	NA	TRBV5-1	NA	CASTLTGAYEQYF	TGCGCCAGCACCCTGACAGGTGCCTACGAGCAGTACTTC
TRBJ2-7	few	TRBV19	TRBD1	CASSMRQGPYEQYF	TGTGCCAGTAGTATGCGACAGGGGCCCTACGAGCAGTACTTC
TRBJ2-5	many	TRBV18	NA	CASSPRTGAETQYF	TGTGCCAGCTCTCCTAGGACTGGGGCAGAGACCCAGTACTTC
TRBJ1-1	few	TRBV6-6	NA	CASRLDLTATEAFF	TGTGCCAGCAGACTTGACTTGACGGCCACTGAAGCTTTCTTT
TRBJ1-2	once	TRBV2	TRBD1	CASRGPGTAAEGYTF	TGTGCCAGCAGGGGACCCGGGACAGCTGCTGAGGGCTACACCTTC
TRBJ2-2	NA	TRBV19	NA	CASRMGAPGELFF	TGTGCCAGTAGAATGGGGGCGCCCGGGGAGCTGTTTTTT
TRBJ2-7	few	TRBV5-1	NA	CASSLEGSGMGEQYF	TGCGCCAGCAGCTTGGAGGGTAGCGGAATGGGCGAGCAGTACTTC
TRBJ1-3	many	TRBV6-5	TRBD1	CASSGDRGYGNTIYF	TGTGCCAGCAGTGGGGACAGGGGGTATGGAAACACCATATATTTT
TRBJ2-2	NA	TRBV10-3	TRBD1	CAISGNRGSTGELFF	TGTGCCATCAGTGGCAACAGGGGAAGCACCGGGGAGCTGTTTTTT
TRBJ1-4	NA	TRBV4-1	TRBD1	CASSLAGGAGGEKLFF	TGCGCCAGCAGCCTCGCTGGTGGGGCAGGGGGCGAAAAACTGTTTTTT
TRBJ2-1	NA	TRBV7-3	NA	CASSLTMVAEYNEQFF	TGTGCCAGCAGCTTAACGATGGTAGCGGAGTACAATGAGCAGTTCTTC
TRBJ2-1	NA	TRBV19	NA	CASSIRVGEQFF	TGTGCCAGTAGTATCAGAGTCGGTGAGCAGTTCTTC
TRBJ2-3	many	TRBV19	TRBD1	CATTGSTDTQYF	TGTGCCACGACAGGGAGCACAGATACGCAGTATTTT
TRBJ1-6	NA	TRBV23-1	NA	CASSSCKSGDNSPLHF	TGCGCCAGCAGTTCGTGCAAGTCGGGGGATAATTCACCCCTCCACTTT
TRBJ1-4	NA	TRBV12-3/TRBV12-4	NA	CASRYNKGREKLFF	TGTGCCAGCAGATATAACAAGGGGCGTGAAAAACTGTTTTTT
TRBJ2-2	few	TRBV7-3	NA	CASSPVQGLSNTGELFF	TGTGCCAGCAGCCCGGTTCAGGGCCTATCGAACACCGGGGAGCTGTTTTTT
TRBJ1-2	NA	TRBV29-1	NA	CSALGTAYGYTF	TGCAGCGCCTTGGGGACGGCTTATGGCTACACCTTC
TRBJ2-2	few	TRBV30	NA	CAWIPGLTGELFF	TGTGCCTGGATCCCGGGGCTAACCGGGGAGCTGTTTTTT
TRBJ1-1	NA	TRBV6-6	NA	CATRARTLNTEAFF	TGTGCCACCCGGGCCAGGACCTTGAACACTGAAGCTTTCTTT
TRBJ1-1	NA	TRBV12-3/TRBV12-4	NA	CASSPRKGQSTEAFF	TGTGCCAGCAGTCCTAGGAAAGGACAGAGCACTGAAGCTTTCTTT
TRBJ2-4	few	TRBV4-2	NA	CASSQEEADKNIQYF	TGTGCCAGCAGCCAAGAGGAGGCGGACAAAAACATTCAGTACTTC
TRBJ2-1	NA	TRBV7-6	TRBD1	CASSGTGDGYNEQFF	TGTGCCAGCAGCGGGACAGGGGACGGCTACAATGAGCAGTTCTTC
TRBJ2-5	few	TRBV20-1	NA	CSAETSVQETQYF	TGCAGTGCTGAGACTAGTGTTCAAGAGACCCAGTACTTC
TRBJ2-7	NA	TRBV6-1	TRBD1	CASSEAIGTGSYEQYF	TGTGCCAGCAGTGAAGCGATCGGGACAGGGTCCTACGAGCAGTACTTC
TRBJ2-5	few	TRBV3-1	TRBD2	CASSQNPGLSETQYF	TGTGCCAGCAGCCAAAACCCGGGACTATCGGAGACCCAGTACTTC